Shown below are 27 T cell receptor beta chains from a single sample sequenced in a study of blood T cell repertoires in COVID-19 (dated by TCRdb to 2020 to 2022). Libraries were prepared through the immunoSEQ multiplex PCR assay. TCRdb took this table from immuneACCESS and kept in-frame rearrangements with V and J called. Such tables lack part of the clones; where checked against another copy, unresolved V genes explain under half of the gap, and the rest is unexplained. The sample table records 120,000 or so clones; 65% to 90% of these occur just once. The top ten clones comprise 12% of the sample. Source material: peripheral blood. The receptors here all came from a human donor in a cohort sampled during active COVID-19.

This clone is a singleton in its sample. CDR3 region: CASRQAGGTGELFF. In nucleotides, the CDR3 is TGTGCCAGTAGACAAGCGGGGGGGACCGGGGAGCTGTTTTTT. The chain couples TRBV19 to TRBJ2-2; 10 bases match TRBD2. Looked up from germline, CDR1 is LNHDA and CDR2 is SQIVND (reference sequence). The CDR3 totals 14 residues. The V segment lost 6 bases and the J segment 5 bases; nucleotides outside the gene matches: 3.

V and J are TRBV5-4 and TRBJ1-1; maybe TRBD1 (5 bases). There are 15 residues in the CDR3. The ends were cut back, 4 bases at V and 4 bases at J, with 17 bases in the middle. CDR1 and CDR2 (germline): SGHNT, YYREEE (reference sequence). This chain's CDR3 is CASSPAGRRGTEAFF. The CDR3, as DNA: TGTGCCAGCAGCCCGGCGGGGCGCCGAGGCACTGAAGCTTTCTTT.

The chain has TRBV7-9 and TRBJ1-1, with a possible D match to TRBD1 (5 bases). The CDR3 contains 15 residues. The germline V gene encodes CDR1 SEHNR and CDR2 FQNEAQ (reference sequence). The ends were cut back, 1 base at V and 5 bases at J, with 14 bases in the middle. The CDR3 sequence: CASSLGLGLGTEAFF. CDR3 DNA sequence: TGTGCCAGCAGCTTAGGTCTGGGACTCGGGACTGAAGCTTTCTTT.

CDR3 in DNA: TGCGCCAGCGCGGAGGGCCGATTCTACGAGCAGTACTTC. Translation gives CASAEGRFYEQYF. This chain connects TRBV10-1 to TRBJ2-7, with a possible D match to TRBD2 (6 bases). Germline CDR1 and CDR2: WNHNN and SYGVQD (reference sequence). V was shortened by 8 bases and J by 3 bases, with 14 bases between the two germline ends. The CDR3 is 13 amino acids.

The chain employs TRBV6-5 and TRBJ1-5; the D is unclear. Germline V gives CDR1 MNHEY, CDR2 SVGAGI. This CDR3 has 13 residues. CDR3 DNA sequence: TGTGCGACAAACACCTATAGCAATCAGCCCCAGCATTTT. Its protein product is CATNTYSNQPQHF.

The rearrangement uses TRBV27 and TRBJ2-7; possible D gene TRBD1, 6 bases. Germline V gene data show CDR1 as MNHEY and CDR2 as SMNVEV (reference sequence). The CDR3 length is 14 residues. V lost 3 bases to trimming and J lost 7 bases, with 16 bases between them. The CDR3 DNA sequence: TGTGCCAGCAGTTTGGGTGGGGGCCTAGGGGAGCAGTACTTC. Its protein product is CASSLGGGLGEQYF.

The rearrangement links TRBV7-9 to TRBJ1-6, with 7 positions matching TRBD1. V was clipped by 0 bases and J by 8 bases; unmatched bases: 4. The V gene's germline CDR1 is SEHNR and CDR2 FQNEAQ (reference sequence). CDR3 size: 15 residues. The CDR3: CASSLAATGYSPLHF. DNA for the CDR3: TGTGCCAGCAGCTTAGCGGCGACAGGGTATTCACCCCTCCACTTT.

This sequence joins TRBV5-1 and TRBJ2-1; 7 bases match TRBD1. The junction had 4 bases not matched to a gene; V was cut back by 3 bases and J by 7 bases. The CDR3 consists of 13 residues. Looked up from germline, CDR1 is SGHRS and CDR2 is YFSETQ. CDR3 DNA: TGCGCCAGCAGCTGGGACAGTAGAAATGAGCAGTTCTTC. Amino acids: CASSWDSRNEQFF.

The chain uses TRBV2 and TRBJ2-1, with TRBD1 identical over 7 bases. Germline V CDR1 and CDR2: SNHLY, FYNNEI. V dropped 6 bases and J dropped 0; count of bases not matched to a gene: 5. This CDR3 has 15 residues. CDR3 bases: TGTGCCAGCAGGCAGGGGGACCTCTCCTACAATGAGCAGTTCTTC. As protein: CASRQGDLSYNEQFF.

This chain joins TRBV9 and TRBJ2-3; the D gene is possibly TRBD2 (5 bases). This CDR3 is 16 amino acids long. V was clipped by 4 bases and J by 2 bases, with 17 bases between them. CDR1 is SGDLS, CDR2 YYNGEE, per germline. This CDR3 reads CASSPPGAEYTDTQYF. CDR3 nucleotide sequence: TGTGCCAGCAGCCCGCCTGGAGCGGAGTACACAGATACGCAGTATTTT.

The V gene is TRBV19, the J gene TRBJ2-3; possibly TRBD2 for D (5 bases). The germline V gene has CDR1 LNHDA and CDR2 SQIVND (reference sequence). The CDR3 has 15 amino acids. V lost 1 base and J 6 bases, leaving 14 bases between the germline ends. DNA for the CDR3: TGTGCCAGTAGTATAGTTGGACTCTCGGGGGATACGCAGTATTTT. This gives the protein CASSIVGLSGDTQYF. Based on the CDR3 plus reference TRBV19 and TRBJ2-3, the full variable domain is DGGITQSPKYLFRKEGQNVTLSCEQNLNHDAMYWYRQDPGQGLRLIYYSQIVNDFQKGDIAEGYSVSREKKESFPLTVTSAQKNPTAFYLCASSIVGLSGDTQYFGPGTRLTVL.

This rearrangement joins TRBV6-5 to TRBJ2-3; D may be TRBD2 (6 bases). This CDR3 region has 15 residues. Germline CDR1 is MNHEY and CDR2 is SVGAGI. Trimming left V 6 bases short and J 2 bases short, with 15 bases between. The CDR3 sequence: CASRSRGYSTDTQYF. CDR3 coding DNA: TGTGCCAGCAGGTCTCGGGGGTACTCCACAGATACGCAGTATTTT.

This chain joins TRBV6-5 and TRBJ2-5, with D hard to call. Looked up from germline, CDR1 is MNHEY and CDR2 is SVGAGI. V lost 7 bases, J lost 1 base, and 10 bases lay in between. This CDR3 comprises 13 residues. The CDR3 reads CASNRYGQETQYF. CDR3 nucleotides: TGTGCCAGCAATCGGTACGGCCAAGAGACCCAGTACTTC.

The gene calls are TRBV11-2 and TRBJ2-5; D perhaps matches TRBD2 (6 bases). Germline loops: CDR1 SGHAT, CDR2 FQNNGV. The CDR3 runs 15 residues. Trimming removed 3 bases from V and 2 bases from J, with 13 bases in between. The CDR3 sequence is CASSFQGGLQETQYF. CDR3 DNA: TGTGCCAGCAGCTTCCAGGGAGGACTTCAAGAGACCCAGTACTTC.

This chain links TRBV20-1 with TRBJ2-1; 10 bases are shared with TRBD2. The length of the CDR3 is 14 residues. Germline assignment: CDR1 DFQATT and CDR2 SNEGSKA (reference sequence). V was clipped by 3 bases and J by 8 bases; unmatched bases: 7. The CDR3 DNA sequence: TGCAGTGCTAGTACTAGCGGGGTAATCCATGAGCAGTTCTTC. Its translation is CSASTSGVIHEQFF.

This chain connects TRBV10-3 to TRBJ1-2; the D gene is possibly TRBD1 (6 bases). Germline V CDR1 and CDR2: ENHRY, SYGVKD. This CDR3 comprises 13 residues. The germline V and J ends were trimmed by 3 bases and 8 bases, with 13 bases remaining between them. CDR3 DNA: TGTGCCATCAGTGATGCAGGGGATGGCGGCTACACCTTC. Translated: CAISDAGDGGYTF.

The J gene is TRBJ1-2, the V gene TRBV5-1, with 9 nucleotides matching TRBD1. There are 15 residues in the CDR3. Germline-derived CDR1 and CDR2 are SGHRS and YFSETQ. V trimming: 4 bases; J trimming: 8 bases; junction bases outside the gene matches: 12. CDR3 region: CASSPIRDRDVGYTF. The CDR3 DNA is TGCGCCAGCAGCCCTATCCGGGACAGGGATGTGGGCTACACCTTC.

The chain joins TRBV28 to TRBJ2-6; 14 positions agree with TRBD2. Germline V gene sequence: CDR1 MDHEN, CDR2 SYDVKM. V was clipped by 7 bases and J by 2 bases; unmatched bases: 7. The CDR3 covers 18 residues. The chain's CDR3 is CASTETSGGDPGANVLTF. The CDR3 DNA sequence: TGTGCCAGCACCGAGACTAGCGGGGGGGATCCTGGGGCCAACGTCCTGACTTTC.

The chain is built from TRBV7-9 and TRBJ2-1; the D is unclear. The CDR3 is 12 residues long. Germline lookup yields CDR1 SEHNR and CDR2 FQNEAQ (reference sequence). V lost 1 base, J lost 13 bases, and 11 bases lay in between. The CDR3 DNA is TGTGCCAGCAGCTTAGGGCAGGCAATCCAGTTCTTC. Translating it yields CASSLGQAIQFF.

V and J are TRBV2 and TRBJ2-1, with TRBD1 as a possible D gene (5 bases). CDR1 SNHLY and CDR2 FYNNEI come from the germline V gene. The CDR3 has 14 residues. V lost 3 bases, J lost 6 bases, and 12 bases lay in between. Here the CDR3 DNA reads TGTGCCAGCAGTGACGCCAGACAGAGCAATGAGCAGTTCTTC. It yields the protein CASSDARQSNEQFF.

V and J are TRBV2 and TRBJ2-7; D might be TRBD1 (6 bases). Germline V gene lookup returns CDR1 SNHLY and CDR2 FYNNEI. Trimming removed 3 bases at V and 1 base at J, with 13 bases between. The CDR3 sequence is 15 residues long. The CDR3 DNA reads TGTGCCAGCAGTGATCCGGACAGAGCATCCTACGAGCAGTACTTC. This sequence encodes CASSDPDRASYEQYF.

This chain joins TRBV20-1 and TRBJ2-5; D perhaps matches TRBD1 (6 bases). In germline, CDR1 is DFQATT, CDR2 SNEGSKA (reference sequence). The CDR3 runs 15 residues. The V end was cut by 3 bases, the J end by 3 bases, with 17 bases between. Here the CDR3 reads CSASSTLQGKETQYF. The DNA for the CDR3 is TGCAGTGCTAGTTCGACACTTCAGGGGAAAGAGACCCAGTACTTC.

The gene calls are TRBV6-5 and TRBJ1-2, with 10 bases aligning to TRBD1. Germline V gene data show CDR1 as MNHEY and CDR2 as SVGAGI. After removal of 5 bases from V and 8 bases from J, the junction contained 8 bases not matched to a gene. The CDR3 extends over 14 amino acids. The CDR3 DNA reads TGTGCCAGCAGTAGGACAGGGGGTTCCACCGGCTACACCTTC. Its translation is CASSRTGGSTGYTF.

V and J are TRBV4-3 and TRBJ2-1; 9 bases agree with TRBD2. Germline CDR1 reads LGHNA; CDR2 reads YSLEER. The CDR3 contains 15 residues. The ends lost 0 bases at V and 10 bases at J; junction bases unmatched: 7. This CDR3 reads CASSQDLGGGVEQFF. In nucleotides, the CDR3 is TGCGCCAGCAGCCAAGATCTTGGCGGGGGGGTCGAGCAGTTCTTC.

J is TRBJ2-3 and V is TRBV4-3, with a tentative D call TRBD1 (7 bases). Trimming took off 1 base at V and 6 bases at J, with 11 bases between the two ends. The CDR3 length is 14 residues. Germline CDR1 reads LGHNA; CDR2 reads YSLEER. For the CDR3, the DNA is TGCGCCAGCAGCCAAGGCGGGACAGCCGATACGCAGTATTTT. Amino acid sequence: CASSQGGTADTQYF.

This sequence joins TRBV2 and TRBJ2-2; 8 nucleotides align to TRBD1. V lost 7 bases and J lost 4; bases outside the gene matches: 5. The CDR3 spans 14 residues. The germline CDR1 and CDR2 sequences are SNHLY and FYNNEI. The CDR3 here is CASIGQGATGELFF. CDR3 DNA sequence: TGTGCCAGCATCGGGCAGGGGGCCACCGGGGAGCTGTTTTTT. Filled out from reference TRBV2 and TRBJ2-2, the complete variable domain reads EPEVTQTPSHQVTQMGQEVILRCVPISNHLYFYWYRQILGQKVEFLVSFYNNEISEKSEIFDDQFSVERPDGSNFTLKIRSTKLEDSAMYFCASIGQGATGELFFGEGSRLTVL.

The table lists this clone with a count of one. The V gene is TRBV7-6, the J gene TRBJ2-5; 7 bases map to TRBD1. Per the germline V gene, CDR1 is SGHVS and CDR2 is FNYEAQ. J gave up 2 bases and V 1 base, and 7 bases lay outside the gene matches. The CDR3 has 16 amino acids. The CDR3: CASSLGAQGIQETQYF. As DNA, the CDR3 is TGTGCCAGCAGCTTAGGGGCACAGGGGATTCAAGAGACCCAGTACTTC.